The rows below give T cell receptor beta chains drawn from one sample of a study of T-cell memory formation after mild COVID-19. Each CDR3 protein is one row after TCRdb ran MiXCR on the 5' RACE reads. The data hold 210,000 or so distinct CDR3 sequences, with roughly a tenth observed a single time. The sample taken for sequencing was PBMCs or a T cell subset sorted from them (not recorded which). The receptor source for this set is a young man who had mild COVID-19 (a few samples of this study predate the infection). Cell type and time point are not known. The conserved cysteine and the conserved F or W are not part of the CDR3 here. Not every row has a clone size; where given, it reads once, few, many or a size class.

j_call clone_size v_call cdr3_aa
TRBJ1-3 few TRBV15 ATSREWSSGNTIY
TRBJ2-5 few TRBV6-2/TRBV6-3 ASRPGLGETQY
TRBJ1-1 . TRBV6-6 ASSGQANTEAF
TRBJ1-3 many TRBV18 ASSPEQGSGNTIY
TRBJ2-2 many TRBV5-1 ASSYGQRSTGELF
TRBJ1-5 few TRBV10-3 AISESGDQPQH
TRBJ1-4 few TRBV6-5 ASRNTGGIVYEKLF
TRBJ2-2 . TRBV2 ASSGLAWTGELF
TRBJ1-4 few TRBV6-2/TRBV6-3 ASTLDGYEKLF
TRBJ2-3 few TRBV20-1 SADPQGRTDTQY
TRBJ2-1 . TRBV11-2 ASNAGGRSYNEQF
TRBJ1-1 . TRBV9 ASALDGNTEAF
TRBJ2-4 . TRBV3-1 ASSQMTGGNIQY
TRBJ1-2 . TRBV29-1 SSGGGQGTYGYT
TRBJ1-1 . TRBV10-2 ASRSPVRYNTEAF
TRBJ2-3 . TRBV20-1 SAWVGGLTDTQY
TRBJ2-5 few TRBV6-2/TRBV6-3 ASSSGLAAGSWETQY
TRBJ1-5 many TRBV7-3 ASSQGPNQPQH
TRBJ2-1 few TRBV5-1 ASSGGQTYNEQF
TRBJ1-1 few TRBV7-9 ASRGMRGRSNTEAF
TRBJ2-5 . TRBV5-1 ASSLTEPGAASETQY
TRBJ1-5 medium-sized TRBV5-6 ASSLRGEMTGRNQPQH
TRBJ2-3 few TRBV7-2 ASSFRGPGATDTQY
TRBJ1-2 . TRBV24-1 ATSDNRAQNYGYT
TRBJ2-1 few TRBV20-1 SATTERGGPHEQF
TRBJ2-7 . TRBV20-1 SAPRAGSSYEQY
TRBJ1-4 few TRBV6-4 ASSIDRGSEKLF
TRBJ2-7 . TRBV9 ASSLRDSLTYEQY
TRBJ2-7 . TRBV15 ATSGKGFVFSEQY
TRBJ1-1 many TRBV12-3/TRBV12-4 ASRITEAF
TRBJ2-5 few TRBV11-2 ASSLGLAGPQETQY
TRBJ2-5 many TRBV7-8 ASSSAGGQGVLETQY
TRBJ2-4 few TRBV30 AWSVGTGAVNIQY
TRBJ1-1 few TRBV20-1 SAETRMNTEAF
TRBJ1-1 . TRBV5-1 ASRAEGAEAF